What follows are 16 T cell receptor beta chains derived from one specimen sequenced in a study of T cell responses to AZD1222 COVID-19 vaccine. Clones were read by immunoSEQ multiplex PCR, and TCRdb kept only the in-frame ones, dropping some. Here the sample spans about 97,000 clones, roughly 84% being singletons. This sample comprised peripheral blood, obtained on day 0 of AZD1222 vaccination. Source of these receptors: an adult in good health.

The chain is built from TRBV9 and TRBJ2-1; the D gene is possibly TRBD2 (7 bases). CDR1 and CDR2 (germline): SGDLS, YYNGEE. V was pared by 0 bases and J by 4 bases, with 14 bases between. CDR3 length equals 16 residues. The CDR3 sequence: CASSVVGGRGYNEQFF. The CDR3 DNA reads TGTGCCAGCAGCGTAGTAGGTGGGAGGGGGTACAATGAGCAGTTCTTC.

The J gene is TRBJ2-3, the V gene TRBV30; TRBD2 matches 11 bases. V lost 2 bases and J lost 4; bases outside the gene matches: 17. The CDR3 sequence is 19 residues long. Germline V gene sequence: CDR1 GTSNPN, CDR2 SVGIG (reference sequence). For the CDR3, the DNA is TGTGCCTGGAGTTATTCTAGCGGGAGGCCATATGTCGGAGCAGATACGCAGTATTTT. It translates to CAWSYSSGRPYVGADTQYF.

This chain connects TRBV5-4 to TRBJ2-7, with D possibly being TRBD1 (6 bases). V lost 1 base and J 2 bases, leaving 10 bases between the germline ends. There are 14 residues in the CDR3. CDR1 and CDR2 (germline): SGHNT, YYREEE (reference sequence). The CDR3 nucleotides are TGTGCCAGCAGCTTGCAGGGGCGCGCCTACGAGCAGTACTTC. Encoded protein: CASSLQGRAYEQYF.

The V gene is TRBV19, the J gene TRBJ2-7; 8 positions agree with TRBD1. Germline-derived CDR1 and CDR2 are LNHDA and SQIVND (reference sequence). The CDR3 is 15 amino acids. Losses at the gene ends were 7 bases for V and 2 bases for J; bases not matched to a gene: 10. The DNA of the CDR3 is TGTGCCAGTACCCTCTCCGGACAGGGCGCCTACGAGCAGTACTTC. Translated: CASTLSGQGAYEQYF.

The CDR3 loop is CASSIIPGVRTEAFF. CDR3 nucleotides: TGTGCCAGTAGTATTATTCCTGGAGTACGGACTGAAGCTTTCTTT. V usage is TRBV19 and J usage is TRBJ1-1; no definite D call. Per the germline V gene, CDR1 is LNHDA and CDR2 is SQIVND (reference sequence). The CDR3 is 15 amino acids. V lost 3 bases to trimming and J lost 5 bases, with 16 bases between them. Full variable domain (missing parts from reference TRBV19 and TRBJ1-1): DGGITQSPKYLFRKEGQNVTLSCEQNLNHDAMYWYRQDPGQGLRLIYYSQIVNDFQKGDIAEGYSVSREKKESFPLTVTSAQKNPTAFYLCASSIIPGVRTEAFFGQGTRLTVV.

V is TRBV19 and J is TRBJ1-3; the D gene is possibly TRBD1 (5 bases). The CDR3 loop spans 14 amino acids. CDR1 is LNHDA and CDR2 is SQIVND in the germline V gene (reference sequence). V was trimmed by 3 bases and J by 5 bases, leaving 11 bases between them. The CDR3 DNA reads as TGTGCCAGTAGTATGGCGGGACGACGAAACACCATATATTTT. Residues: CASSMAGRRNTIYF.

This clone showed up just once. This chain's CDR3 is CATPGREKDTQYF. In DNA, the CDR3 is TGTGCCACCCCGGGACGGGAGAAAGATACGCAGTATTTT. V gene TRBV28 combines with J gene TRBJ2-3; D may be TRBD2 (6 bases). Germline CDR1 reads MDHEN; CDR2 reads SYDVKM. The CDR3 contains 13 residues. Trimming took 10 bases from V and 5 from J, leaving 16 bases between them.

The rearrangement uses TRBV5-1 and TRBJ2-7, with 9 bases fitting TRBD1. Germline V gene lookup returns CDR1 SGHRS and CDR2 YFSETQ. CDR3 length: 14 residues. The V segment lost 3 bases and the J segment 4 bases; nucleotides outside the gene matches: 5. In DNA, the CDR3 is TGCGCCAGCAGCTGGTCCGGGACAGGGTACGAGCAGTACTTC. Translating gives CASSWSGTGYEQYF.

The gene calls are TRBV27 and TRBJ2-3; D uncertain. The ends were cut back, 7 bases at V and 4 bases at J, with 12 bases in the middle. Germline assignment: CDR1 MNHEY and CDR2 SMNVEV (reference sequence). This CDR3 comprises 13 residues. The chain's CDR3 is CASKPLPPDTQYF. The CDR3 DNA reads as TGTGCCAGCAAGCCACTTCCCCCAGATACGCAGTATTTT.

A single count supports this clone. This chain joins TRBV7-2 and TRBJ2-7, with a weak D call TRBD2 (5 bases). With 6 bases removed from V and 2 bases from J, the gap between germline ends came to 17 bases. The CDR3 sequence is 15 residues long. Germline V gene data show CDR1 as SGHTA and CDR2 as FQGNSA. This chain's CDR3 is CASRKLANIAYEQYF. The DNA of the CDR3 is TGTGCCAGCAGGAAGCTAGCCAACATTGCCTACGAGCAGTACTTC.

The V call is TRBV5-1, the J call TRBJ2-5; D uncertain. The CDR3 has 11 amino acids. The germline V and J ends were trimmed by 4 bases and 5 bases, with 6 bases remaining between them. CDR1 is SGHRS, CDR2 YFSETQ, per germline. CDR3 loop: CASSQHETQYF. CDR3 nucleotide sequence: TGCGCCAGCAGCCAGCACGAGACCCAGTACTTC.

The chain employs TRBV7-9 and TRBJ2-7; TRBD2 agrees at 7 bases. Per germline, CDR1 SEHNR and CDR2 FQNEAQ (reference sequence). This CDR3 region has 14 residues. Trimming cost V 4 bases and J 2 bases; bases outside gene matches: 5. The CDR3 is CASSSTSVPYEQYF. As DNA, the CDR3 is TGTGCCAGCAGCTCAACTAGCGTCCCCTACGAGCAGTACTTC.

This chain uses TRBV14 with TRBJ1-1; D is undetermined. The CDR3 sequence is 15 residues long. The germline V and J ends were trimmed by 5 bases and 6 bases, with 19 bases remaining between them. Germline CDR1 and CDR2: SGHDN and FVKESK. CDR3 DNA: TGTGCCAGCAGCTTCTTGGGCTATTCGGACGCTGAAGCTTTCTTT. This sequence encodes CASSFLGYSDAEAFF.

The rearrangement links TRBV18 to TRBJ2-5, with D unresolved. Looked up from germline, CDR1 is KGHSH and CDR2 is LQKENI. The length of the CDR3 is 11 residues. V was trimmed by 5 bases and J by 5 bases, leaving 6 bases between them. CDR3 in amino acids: CASSFEETQYF. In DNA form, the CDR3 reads TGTGCCAGCTCATTTGAGGAGACCCAGTACTTC.

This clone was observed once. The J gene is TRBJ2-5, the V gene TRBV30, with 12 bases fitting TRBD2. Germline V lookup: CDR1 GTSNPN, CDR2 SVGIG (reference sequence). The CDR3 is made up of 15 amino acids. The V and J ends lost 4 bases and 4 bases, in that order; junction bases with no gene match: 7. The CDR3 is CAWNRLAGVGETQYF. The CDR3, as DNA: TGTGCCTGGAATAGACTAGCGGGAGTGGGAGAGACCCAGTACTTC.

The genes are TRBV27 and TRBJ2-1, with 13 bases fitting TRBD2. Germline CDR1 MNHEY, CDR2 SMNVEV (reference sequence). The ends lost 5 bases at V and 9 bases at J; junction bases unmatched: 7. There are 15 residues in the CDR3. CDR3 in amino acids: CASSPGLAGLGEQFF. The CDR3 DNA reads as TGTGCCAGCAGTCCGGGACTAGCGGGATTGGGTGAGCAGTTCTTC.